The clone carrying this T cell receptor (beta chain) was picked up a small number of times. Unique molecular identifiers tagged the TCRbeta library. TCRdb re-called the PCR reads through MiXCR, storing one row per CDR3 protein. The sample yields approximately 350,000 distinct CDR3 sequences, over 9% seen once. The data belong to a study of T-cell reconstitution after alpha-beta-depleted transplantation in children. The specimen was PBMCs from the stem cell graft donor, collected from the stem cell graft. This TCR was recovered from a human donor who donated a stem cell graft to a child with acute lymphoblastic leukemia.

CDR3 coding DNA: TGCGCCAGCAGCCGGGGGGAGGGAGGGCCTGATGAGCAGTTCTTC. Its protein is CASSRGEGGPDEQFF. The genes are TRBV5-1 and TRBJ2-1, with 7 bases matching TRBD2. Germline CDR1 reads SGHRS; CDR2 reads YFSETQ. V lost 4 bases, J lost 8 bases, and 12 bases stayed unmatched. The CDR3 is 15 amino acids.